The rows below give T cell receptor beta chains drawn from one sample of a study of Graves' ophthalmopathy and Graves' hyperthyroidism. TCRdb re-analysed the multiplex PCR reads in MiXCR, keeping a single row per CDR3 protein. In the table there are about 410,000 distinct CDR3 sequences, roughly 18% of which are singletons. The sample comprised peripheral blood. These TCRs come from a woman aged 18 to 35 with Graves' ophthalmopathy. CDR3s include the opening cysteine and the closing phenylalanine or tryptophan. Fields, in order: D gene, J gene, clone size, V gene, CDR3 protein. The D gene is left open where the match is weak. Expanded clones are given a class, and other clones once, few, many or no size at all.

.	TRBJ2-2	.	TRBV6-1	CASSAIGADTGELFF
.	TRBJ2-7	.	TRBV6-2/TRBV6-3	CASSYGSRSYEQYF
.	TRBJ1-1	many	TRBV7-9	CASSNPPGARTEAFF
.	TRBJ2-7	many	TRBV7-9	CASSLEGPVYEQYF
.	TRBJ2-7	.	TRBV30	CAWSPPGLTNPYEQYF
.	TRBJ1-2	many	TRBV25-1	CASSGPAYRGYTF
.	TRBJ2-4	many	TRBV6-2/TRBV6-3	CGSSYPERVQYF
.	TRBJ2-2	many	TRBV5-6	CASSLGLKGLFF
.	TRBJ1-2	.	TRBV12-3/TRBV12-4	CASSPGISYGYTF
TRBD1	TRBJ1-2	.	TRBV20-1	CSRRGQADGYTF
.	TRBJ2-2	.	TRBV12-3/TRBV12-4	CASSSGRFSTPLYTGELFF
.	TRBJ1-6	few	TRBV7-2	CASSLAQGLNSPLHF
.	TRBJ1-1	many	TRBV12-3/TRBV12-4	CASSSGLENTEAFF
.	TRBJ1-3	many	TRBV13	CASSSLGTFGNTIYF
.	TRBJ2-7	.	TRBV12-3/TRBV12-4	CASSTGADYEQYF
TRBD1	TRBJ1-6	many	TRBV19	CASSRLGQGRNISPLHF
.	TRBJ1-1	many	TRBV28	CASRQDLGRGTEAFF
.	TRBJ1-2	many	TRBV27	CASSLGGTAYGYTF
.	TRBJ1-1	.	TRBV12-3/TRBV12-4	CASSNRVAEAFF
.	TRBJ2-7	many	TRBV11-2	CASSSRDLKSYEQYF
TRBD2	TRBJ2-2	many	TRBV6-2/TRBV6-3	CASSYSVLAANTGELFF
TRBD2	TRBJ2-7	many	TRBV7-2	CASSPGLAGVYEQYF
.	TRBJ2-4	many	TRBV2	CASSGILGAKNIQYF
TRBD1	TRBJ2-7	many	TRBV29-1	CSVAETWTGREQYF
TRBD1	TRBJ2-2	many	TRBV6-5	CASSYPTGGGAGELFF
.	TRBJ2-7	.	TRBV7-9	CASSLGVGTDEQYF
.	TRBJ1-5	many	TRBV28	CASSLDNQPQHF
TRBD1	TRBJ1-3	many	TRBV12-3/TRBV12-4	CASREQTGAGNTIYF